The 25 T cell receptor beta chains listed next were all sequenced from one sample in a study of blood T cell repertoires in COVID-19. Assay used: immunoSEQ multiplex PCR; TCRdb lists only in-frame clones, some missing. The profile shows more than 65,000 clones, roughly 80% of them singletons. The source material was peripheral blood. Source of these receptors: a woman older than 75 with acute or convalescent COVID-19.

The chain has TRBV6-5 and TRBJ1-3, with TRBD1 matching 8 bases. Trimming removed 6 bases from V and 3 bases from J; junction bases left unmatched: 7. The CDR3 has 15 amino acids. Germline V CDR1 and CDR2: MNHEY, SVGAGI. CDR3 coding DNA: TGTGCCAGCAGGCGACAGGGGTCTGGTGGAAACACCATATATTTT. This codes for CASRRQGSGGNTIYF.

The rearrangement links TRBV19 to TRBJ2-7, with D possibly TRBD1 on 6 matching bases. Germline-derived CDR1 and CDR2 are LNHDA and SQIVND (reference sequence). This CDR3 has 14 residues. V shed 6 bases and J shed 6 bases, with 18 bases lying between them. The CDR3 DNA sequence: TGTGCCAGTAGCCAAACAGGGTTAGGTGGCGAGCAGTACTTC. This sequence encodes CASSQTGLGGEQYF. Full variable domain (remainder filled in from reference TRBV19 and TRBJ2-7): DGGITQSPKYLFRKEGQNVTLSCEQNLNHDAMYWYRQDPGQGLRLIYYSQIVNDFQKGDIAEGYSVSREKKESFPLTVTSAQKNPTAFYLCASSQTGLGGEQYFGPGTRLTVT.

This clone was seen just once. This chain's CDR3 is CASSDSTDRDYEQYF. The CDR3 nucleotides read TGTGCCAGCAGCGACTCAACTGACAGGGACTACGAGCAGTACTTC. V usage is TRBV3-1 (or the pseudogene TRBV3-2) and J usage is TRBJ2-7; 7 bases align to TRBD1. The trim removed 5 bases at V and 3 bases at J, leaving 10 bases unmatched. The CDR3 consists of 15 residues. Germline values: CDR1 LGHDT, CDR2 YNNKEL (reference sequence).

CDR3 loop: CASSRPGQGIDYGYTF. DNA for the CDR3: TGTGCCAGTAGTCGTCCGGGACAGGGAATCGACTATGGCTACACCTTC. V and J are TRBV19 and TRBJ1-2; 9 bases align to TRBD1. After removal of 5 bases from V and 3 bases from J, the junction contained 10 bases not matched to a gene. The CDR3 sequence is 16 residues long. From germline, CDR1 is LNHDA and CDR2 SQIVND (reference sequence).

This clone was detected a few times. The chain is built from TRBV19 and TRBJ2-7; weak D call: TRBD2 (5 bases). V dropped 9 bases and J dropped 3 bases, with 9 bases sitting between them. The length of the CDR3 is 11 residues. The germline gives CDR1 LNHDA, CDR2 SQIVND (reference sequence). The CDR3 DNA follows: TGTGCCAGGGACTTAAACTACGAGCAGTACTTC. Translated, it gives CARDLNYEQYF. The whole variable domain, filled in from reference TRBV19 and TRBJ2-7, reads DGGITQSPKYLFRKEGQNVTLSCEQNLNHDAMYWYRQDPGQGLRLIYYSQIVNDFQKGDIAEGYSVSREKKESFPLTVTSAQKNPTAFYLCARDLNYEQYFGPGTRLTVT.

V usage is TRBV9 and J usage is TRBJ1-1; 9 bases are a match to TRBD1. After removal of 2 bases from V and 3 bases from J, the junction contained 5 bases not matched to a gene. The CDR3 spans 15 residues. Germline CDR1 is SGDLS and CDR2 is YYNGEE. The CDR3, as DNA: TGTGCCAGCAGCGTGGGGACAGGGACCCACACTGAAGCTTTCTTT. As protein: CASSVGTGTHTEAFF.

J is TRBJ1-1 and V is TRBV19; D call uncertain. This CDR3 is built from 15 residues. CDR1 is LNHDA, CDR2 SQIVND, per germline (reference sequence). V was clipped by 3 bases and J by 1 base, with 12 bases between them. The CDR3 sequence: CASSMGGRRNTEAFF. The CDR3 DNA sequence: TGTGCCAGTAGTATGGGAGGCAGGAGGAACACTGAAGCTTTCTTT.

The rearrangement uses TRBV9 and TRBJ2-3, with D possibly being TRBD1 (6 bases). Germline assignment: CDR1 SGDLS and CDR2 YYNGEE. CDR3 length: 16 residues. The V end was cut by 1 base, the J end by 8 bases, with 20 bases between. As DNA, the CDR3 is TGTGCCAGCAGCGTAAGCGTGAGACAGGCCACGGGTACGCAGTATTTT. This sequence encodes CASSVSVRQATGTQYF.

This chain links TRBV7-6 with TRBJ1-3, with D possibly matching TRBD1 (6 bases). Trimming cost V 5 bases and J 4 bases, with 18 bases left between them. Germline CDR1 SGHVS, CDR2 FNYEAQ. This CDR3 comprises 16 residues. This CDR3 reads CASSALSRGPGNTIYF. CDR3 coding DNA: TGTGCCAGCAGCGCCTTAAGCAGGGGACCAGGAAACACCATATATTTT.

This rearrangement joins TRBV6-1 to TRBJ2-3; D uncertain. Germline-derived CDR1 and CDR2 are MNHNS and SASEGT. V lost 2 bases and J 4 bases, leaving 16 bases between the germline ends. The CDR3 consists of 16 residues. CDR3 DNA sequence: TGTGCCAGCAGTGAAACCGTTAGGCAGGTCGCAGATACGCAGTATTTT. Amino acids: CASSETVRQVADTQYF.

This chain joins TRBV3-1 (or the pseudogene TRBV3-2) and TRBJ2-7; D perhaps matches TRBD1 (6 bases). Deletions cut 0 bases from V and 2 bases from J, with 11 bases between. This CDR3 contains 15 residues. Germline values: CDR1 LGHDT, CDR2 YNNKEL (reference sequence). The CDR3 nucleotides read TGTGCCAGCAGCCAAGAGGTACAGGGTCCCTACGAGCAGTACTTC. Amino acids: CASSQEVQGPYEQYF.

The chain recombines TRBV7-9 with TRBJ2-2; D gene ambiguous. Trimming shortened V by 7 bases and J by 8 bases, and 8 bases separated the two germline ends. Germline assignment: CDR1 SEHNR and CDR2 FQNEAQ (reference sequence). This CDR3 is built from 11 residues. As DNA, the CDR3 is TGTGCCAGCACCTTGTCAGGGGAGCTGTTTTTT. It specifies CASTLSGELFF. Complete variable domain (other parts from reference TRBV7-9 and TRBJ2-2): DTGVSQNPRHKITKRGQNVTFRCDPISEHNRLYWYRQTLGQGPEFLTYFQNEAQLEKSRLLSDRFSAERPKGSFSTLEIQRTEQGDSAMYLCASTLSGELFFGEGSRLTVL.

This clone is judged medium-sized. CDR3 bases: TGTGCCAGCAGTTTGGGCGGGAAGAACACTGAAGCTTTCTTT. This codes for CASSLGGKNTEAFF. The chain recombines TRBV2 with TRBJ1-1, with D unresolved. The germline V gene encodes CDR1 SNHLY and CDR2 FYNNEI. V lost 5 bases and J 1 base, leaving 11 bases between the germline ends. This CDR3 is 14 amino acids long.

V gene TRBV13 combines with J gene TRBJ2-7; 7 bases are shared with TRBD2. The germline V gene encodes CDR1 PRHDT and CDR2 FYEKMQ (reference sequence). This CDR3 spans 18 amino acids. With V trimmed by 4 bases and J by 0 bases, 15 bases remained unmatched. The CDR3 reads CASSSLDALARNSYEQYF. In DNA, the CDR3 is TGTGCCAGCAGCTCGCTTGACGCACTAGCGAGAAACTCCTACGAGCAGTACTTC.

This clone showed up just once. The rearrangement links TRBV27 to TRBJ1-5; possibly TRBD1 for D (6 bases). V was clipped by 3 bases and J by 4 bases, with 16 bases between them. CDR1 is MNHEY and CDR2 is SMNVEV in the germline V gene (reference sequence). The CDR3 consists of 16 residues. CDR3: CASSFGGARRNQPQHF. CDR3 sequence (DNA): TGTGCCAGCAGTTTTGGGGGGGCGCGTCGGAATCAGCCCCAGCATTTT.

The chain carries TRBV6-4 and TRBJ1-2; D remains ambiguous. The CDR3 runs 13 residues. V lost 3 bases and J 2 bases, leaving 7 bases between the germline ends. CDR1 MRHNA and CDR2 SNTAGT come from the germline V gene. This CDR3 reads CASSEGRNYGYTF. CDR3 nucleotides: TGTGCCAGCAGTGAGGGCCGAAACTATGGCTACACCTTC.

The V gene is TRBV24-1, the J gene TRBJ2-1, with 8 bases that match TRBD2. The V segment lost 8 bases and the J segment 2 bases; nucleotides outside the gene matches: 1. There are 13 residues in the CDR3. Looked up from germline, CDR1 is KGHDR and CDR2 is SFDVKD. CDR3: CATTSGPYNEQFF. CDR3 DNA: TGTGCCACCACTAGCGGGCCCTACAATGAGCAGTTCTTC.

A single count supports this clone. This chain connects TRBV14 to TRBJ2-2, with D hard to call. The CDR3 runs to 15 residues. Germline V gene data show CDR1 as SGHDN and CDR2 as FVKESK. With 1 base removed from V and 1 base from J, the gap between germline ends came to 7 bases. The CDR3 DNA sequence: TGTGCCAGCAGCCAAGTTTTTAAGAACACCGGGGAGCTGTTTTTT. Its translation: CASSQVFKNTGELFF.

This clone qualifies as medium-sized. The chain joins TRBV24-1 to TRBJ2-3; 8 bases are shared with TRBD2. V shed 5 bases, J shed 3 bases, and the junction held 9 bases outside the gene matches. The CDR3 totals 16 residues. The germline V gene encodes CDR1 KGHDR and CDR2 SFDVKD. For the CDR3, the DNA is TGTGCCACCAGTGCCCCGGGAGGGGTTCGGACAGATACGCAGTATTTT. The encoded protein is CATSAPGGVRTDTQYF.

The CDR3 sequence is CATSSRRGQPVAFF. The CDR3 DNA is TGTGCCACCAGCAGCCGAAGGGGACAGCCGGTGGCTTTCTTT. V usage is TRBV15 and J usage is TRBJ1-1; 7 bases fit TRBD1. The CDR3 sequence is 14 residues long. From germline, CDR1 is LNHNV and CDR2 YYDKDF (reference sequence). J gave up 11 bases and V 3 bases, and 12 bases lay outside the gene matches.

The gene calls are TRBV7-2 and TRBJ2-5; tentative D call: TRBD2 (5 bases). This CDR3 has 18 amino acids. Germline V lookup: CDR1 SGHTA, CDR2 FQGNSA. V was clipped by 2 bases and J by 6 bases, with 25 bases between them. The CDR3 sequence is CASSLNIGFRTRLQTQYF. DNA for the CDR3: TGTGCCAGCAGCTTAAATATAGGGTTTAGGACCAGACTACAGACCCAGTACTTC.

This clone was observed a few times. V gene TRBV5-1 combines with J gene TRBJ2-1, with D possibly matching TRBD1 (6 bases). The CDR3 extends over 14 amino acids. Trimming left V 4 bases short and J 6 bases short, with 14 bases between. Germline CDR1 reads SGHRS; CDR2 reads YFSETQ. The DNA for the CDR3 is TGCGCCAGCAGCCTGGACAGCCACTCCAATGAGCAGTTCTTC. It yields the protein CASSLDSHSNEQFF.

Only one count was recorded for this clone. This chain links TRBV5-1 with TRBJ1-4; perhaps TRBD1 as D (6 bases). CDR3 length equals 14 residues. Germline lookup yields CDR1 SGHRS and CDR2 YFSETQ. V lost 2 bases and J 6 bases, leaving 11 bases between the germline ends. The CDR3 DNA reads as TGCGCCAGCAGCTTATCACAGGGATATGAAAAACTGTTTTTT. Translation gives CASSLSQGYEKLFF.

The genes are TRBV6-5 and TRBJ2-3; 7 bases are a match to TRBD2. This CDR3 is built from 14 residues. V was pared by 0 bases and J by 4 bases, with 1 base of the junction left unmatched. In germline, CDR1 is MNHEY, CDR2 SVGAGI. This CDR3 reads CASSYSAGADTQYF. The CDR3 DNA follows: TGTGCCAGCAGTTACTCGGCGGGGGCAGATACGCAGTATTTT.

V gene TRBV6-1 combines with J gene TRBJ1-2, with 7 bases fitting TRBD1. This CDR3 contains 14 residues. J was trimmed by 3 bases and V by 2 bases; bases with no gene match: 3. CDR1 is MNHNS, CDR2 SASEGT, per germline. The DNA of the CDR3 is TGTGCCAGCAGTGAATTAACAGGGGACTATGGCTACACCTTC. It translates to CASSELTGDYGYTF.